The rows below give T cell receptor beta chains drawn from one sample of a study of ipilimumab plus nivolumab after autologous stem cell transplantation. TCRdb's table, derived via immunoSEQ multiplex PCR, lists solely in-frame clones and lacks some. The sample carries several thousand clones, 76% recorded once. This material consisted of PBMCs, taken in a trial of ipilimumab plus nivolumab as post-transplant consolidation. Receptors originate from a male donor with multiple myeloma. Both conserved end residues are part of each CDR3. A D gene is named only where the DNA matches it firmly. The size entry is marked missing in some rows and otherwise reads once, few, many or a size class.

V gene	clone size	D gene	J gene	CDR3 protein	CDR3 DNA
TRBV5-4	few	NA	TRBJ1-1	CASSLFDPGEAFF	TGTGCCAGCAGCCTCTTCGACCCGGGTGAAGCTTTCTTT
TRBV7-9	NA	NA	TRBJ1-1	CASSPSTFMNTEAFF	TGTGCCAGCAGCCCTTCGACTTTTATGAACACTGAAGCTTTCTTT
TRBV19	NA	NA	TRBJ1-4	CASSITGQINEKLFF	TGTGCCAGTAGCATCACGGGACAAATTAATGAAAAACTGTTTTTT
TRBV5-6	NA	NA	TRBJ1-1	CASSLRGLSDTEAFF	TGTGCCAGCAGCTTGAGGGGTCTTTCAGACACTGAAGCTTTCTTT
TRBV11-3	NA	TRBD1	TRBJ2-2	CASSTETGDTGELFF	TGTGCCAGCAGCACTGAAACAGGGGACACCGGGGAGCTGTTTTTT
TRBV11-2	NA	TRBD1	TRBJ2-5	CASSSQHGQGSWWTQYF	TGTGCCAGCAGCTCCCAACACGGACAGGGATCGTGGTGGACCCAGTACTTC
TRBV2	NA	NA	TRBJ1-2	CASSEVRNYGYTF	TGTGCCAGCAGTGAGGTCCGGAACTATGGCTACACCTTC
TRBV19	NA	TRBD1	TRBJ1-5	CASWGTGISQPQHF	TGTGCCAGTTGGGGGACAGGTATAAGTCAGCCCCAGCATTTT
TRBV6-6	NA	NA	TRBJ2-6	CASSTGPGANVLTF	TGTGCCAGCAGTACAGGGCCTGGGGCCAACGTCCTGACTTTC
TRBV5-1	few	NA	TRBJ2-2	CASSLEGDTGELFF	TGCGCCAGCAGCTTGGAGGGTGACACCGGGGAGCTGTTTTTT
TRBV4-1	NA	NA	TRBJ2-7	CASSQSLVRVGGYEQYF	TGCGCCAGCAGCCAAAGTCTCGTAAGGGTTGGCGGGTACGAGCAGTACTTC
TRBV19	NA	TRBD1	TRBJ2-7	CASKGQGLGYEQYF	TGTGCCAGTAAAGGACAGGGCTTGGGCTACGAGCAGTACTTC
TRBV27	NA	NA	TRBJ2-1	CASSLEGNKQFF	TGTGCCAGCAGTCTCGAGGGAAACAAGCAGTTCTTC
TRBV13	NA	TRBD2	TRBJ2-4	CASSSTGTSGQKAKNIQYF	TGTGCCAGCAGCTCAACCGGGACTAGCGGGCAAAAAGCCAAAAACATTCAGTACTTC
TRBV10-3	NA	TRBD2	TRBJ2-7	CAISGGDYEQYF	TGTGCCATCAGCGGGGGGGACTACGAGCAGTACTTC
TRBV6-1	NA	TRBD1	TRBJ1-2	CASSQGARRDGYTF	TGTGCCAGCAGCCAGGGGGCGCGAAGGGATGGCTACACCTTC
TRBV6-5	NA	NA	TRBJ1-4	CASSWAGQEKLFF	TGTGCCAGCAGTTGGGCAGGGCAGGAAAAACTGTTTTTT
TRBV10-2	NA	NA	TRBJ1-1	CASSEWEGAFF	TGCGCCAGCAGTGAGTGGGAAGGGGCTTTCTTT
TRBV5-6	NA	TRBD2	TRBJ2-5	CASSLAGPKETQYF	TGTGCCAGCAGCCTAGCGGGACCCAAAGAGACCCAGTACTTC
TRBV5-1	once	NA	TRBJ2-3	CASSLRSGQSVADTQYF	TGCGCCAGCAGCTTGCGGAGTGGACAGAGCGTCGCAGATACGCAGTATTTT
TRBV28	NA	NA	TRBJ2-1	CASSLTGSVEQFF	TGTGCCAGCAGTTTAACAGGGTCTGTTGAGCAGTTCTTC
TRBV5-1	NA	NA	TRBJ1-3	CASSFQSTGSGNTIYF	TGCGCCAGCAGCTTTCAATCCACAGGATCTGGAAACACCATATATTTT
TRBV2	NA	NA	TRBJ1-1	CASKRGAAMNTEAFF	TGTGCCAGTAAGCGAGGGGCAGCCATGAACACTGAAGCTTTCTTT
TRBV28	NA	NA	TRBJ2-6	CASSLPASGANVLTF	TGTGCCAGCAGTTTGCCAGCCTCTGGGGCCAACGTCCTGACTTTC
TRBV20-1	NA	NA	TRBJ2-7	CSVQPRDEQYF	TGCAGCGTACAGCCCCGGGACGAGCAGTACTTC
TRBV7-2	NA	NA	TRBJ2-1	CASSLAGTREQFF	TGTGCCAGCAGCTTAGCGGGGACGCGAGAGCAGTTCTTC
TRBV10-1	few	NA	TRBJ1-1	CASSESPVLNTEAFF	TGCGCCAGCAGTGAGTCGCCAGTCTTGAACACTGAAGCTTTCTTT
TRBV4-1	NA	TRBD1	TRBJ2-2	CASSRDPGQGFTGELFF	TGCGCCAGCAGCCGGGACCCGGGACAGGGATTTACCGGGGAGCTGTTTTTT
TRBV6-6	NA	NA	TRBJ1-1	CASSQLSGTSNTEAFF	TGTGCCAGCAGCCAACTCTCAGGGACTTCGAACACTGAAGCTTTCTTT
TRBV7-9	NA	TRBD2	TRBJ2-1	CASSPSGGAYFYEQFF	TGTGCCAGCAGCCCTAGCGGGGGGGCCTATTTTTATGAGCAGTTCTTC
TRBV11-2	NA	TRBD1	TRBJ1-1	CASSLTGGNTEAFF	TGTGCCAGCAGCTTGACAGGGGGCAACACTGAAGCTTTCTTT
TRBV9	NA	NA	TRBJ2-5	CASSVGTWQETQYF	TGTGCCAGCAGCGTGGGGACATGGCAAGAGACCCAGTACTTC
TRBV5-8	few	NA	TRBJ2-7	CASSLGGDFYEQYF	TGTGCCAGCAGCTTGGGCGGGGACTTTTACGAGCAGTACTTC
TRBV15	NA	NA	TRBJ2-2	CATSRRQDTGELFF	TGTGCCACCAGCAGGAGGCAAGACACCGGGGAGCTGTTTTTT
TRBV21-1	NA	NA	TRBJ2-3	CASNQTCFPGTSTDTQYF	TGTGCCAGCAACCAAACTTGTTTTCCGGGGACTAGCACAGATACGCAGTATTTT
TRBV28	NA	TRBD1	TRBJ2-5	CASSLAQGVRETQYF	TGTGCCAGCAGTTTGGCCCAGGGGGTAAGAGAGACCCAGTACTTC
TRBV7-3	once	NA	TRBJ1-2	CARWSLGGYTF	TGTGCCAGGTGGAGTCTCGGTGGCTACACCTTC
TRBV11-2	NA	NA	TRBJ1-2	CASSPGTSGYGYTF	TGTGCCAGCAGTCCCGGGACATCCGGCTATGGCTACACCTTC
TRBV6-4	once	TRBD1	TRBJ1-5	CASSERPGTAFEPQHF	TGTGCCAGCAGTGAACGTCCCGGGACAGCGTTCGAGCCCCAGCATTTT
TRBV18	NA	NA	TRBJ2-7	CASSPGLGSYEQYF	TGTGCCAGCTCCCCTGGGTTGGGATCCTACGAGCAGTACTTC
TRBV5-6	NA	NA	TRBJ1-6	CASSPGDRYNSPLHF	TGTGCCAGCAGCCCAGGGGATCGGTATAATTCACCCCTCCACTTT
TRBV6-6	NA	NA	TRBJ1-2	CASSYSATSYGYTF	TGTGCCAGCAGTTACTCGGCGACTTCTTATGGCTACACCTTC